The 18 T cell receptor beta chains below all came from one sample that was sequenced in a study of human T cells and chemical hapten exposure. Time point indicated: pre-sensitization, week 0. The treatment is: therapeutic diphenylcyclopropenone sensitization with weekly scalp DPC. MiXCR, run by TCRdb on the RACE reads, gives a single entry per CDR3 protein. The sample contains a few hundred thousand distinct CDR3 sequences, 4.5% to 7% of which appear only once. The source material was whole blood, sampled in connection with sensitization to the hapten diphenylcyclopropenone (DPC). The receptors were sampled from a woman under 30 with alopecia areata. Some clones in this sample may be carry-over from other donors' samples.

This clonotype came up a few times. The chain couples TRBV3-1 to TRBJ1-1, with D tentatively TRBD1 (5 bases). The germline V gene has CDR1 LGHDT and CDR2 YNNKEL (reference sequence). Between the trimmed V and J ends, which lost 2 bases and 6 bases, there was a span of 10 bases. The CDR3 is 13 amino acids. The CDR3 loop reads CASSQTRQSEAFF. As DNA, the CDR3 is TGTGCCAGCAGCCAAACCCGACAGTCTGAAGCTTTCTTT. Complete variable domain (other parts from reference TRBV3-1 and TRBJ1-1): DTAVSQTPKYLVTQMGNDKSIKCEQNLGHDTMYWYKQDSKKFLKIMFSYNNKELIINETVPNRFSPKSPDKAHLNLHINSLELGDSAVYFCASSQTRQSEAFFGQGTRLTVV.

This clonotype was observed a handful of times. The chain carries TRBV7-9 and TRBJ2-1; 7 bases line up with TRBD2. Germline assignment: CDR1 SEHNR and CDR2 FQNEAQ (reference sequence). J gave up 5 bases and V 4 bases, and 2 bases lay outside the gene matches. The CDR3 consists of 13 residues. The CDR3 loop reads CASSSLADNEQFF. For the CDR3, the DNA is TGTGCCAGCAGCTCCCTAGCGGACAATGAGCAGTTCTTC.

In its sample, this clonotype was seen a few times. V gene TRBV11-2 combines with J gene TRBJ1-6; 8 bases align to TRBD1. V lost 5 bases to trimming and J lost 12 bases; unmatched junction nucleotides: 9. Germline-derived CDR1 and CDR2 are SGHAT and FQNNGV. The CDR3 contains 14 residues. CDR3 sequence reads: CASSEGQGRGPLHF. CDR3 coding DNA: TGTGCCAGCAGCGAAGGACAGGGTCGAGGACCCCTCCACTTT.

J is TRBJ2-1 and V is TRBV5-1; 13 nucleotides line up with TRBD2. CDR1 and CDR2 from the germline V gene are SGHRS and YFSETQ. V lost 0 bases to trimming and J lost 9 bases; unmatched junction nucleotides: 6. This CDR3 is 16 amino acids long. CDR3: CASSLEGLAGTGEQFF. DNA of the CDR3: TGCGCCAGCAGCTTGGAGGGACTAGCGGGGACCGGTGAGCAGTTCTTC.

The chain employs TRBV7-9 and TRBJ1-2; 7 bases fit TRBD1. With 2 bases clipped from V and 6 bases from J, the junction kept 9 bases outside the gene matches. This CDR3 is 15 amino acids long. Germline V gene data show CDR1 as SEHNR and CDR2 as FQNEAQ (reference sequence). Written as DNA, the CDR3 is TGTGCCAGCAGCTTAATTGGCAGGGGGTCGGATGGCTACACCTTC. Translation gives CASSLIGRGSDGYTF.

The rearrangement joins TRBV29-1 to TRBJ2-2; TRBD1 agrees at 12 bases. The CDR3 covers 15 residues. CDR1 and CDR2 (germline): SQVTM, ANQGSEA. J was trimmed by 7 bases and V by 4 bases; bases with no gene match: 7. The chain's CDR3 is CSVGGQGAFVGELFF. The CDR3 nucleotides are TGCAGCGTTGGGGGACAGGGGGCTTTCGTCGGGGAGCTGTTTTTT.

Ten or more counts support this clonotype. The genes are TRBV3-1 and TRBJ1-1; no firm D call. Between the trimmed V and J ends, which lost 4 bases and 5 bases, there was a span of 8 bases. CDR3 length equals 12 residues. The germline V gene has CDR1 LGHDT and CDR2 YNNKEL (reference sequence). Here the CDR3 DNA reads TGTGCCAGCAGCCTAGAGCATACTGAAGCTTTCTTT. Translated: CASSLEHTEAFF.

This clonotype was observed at least ten times. This chain connects TRBV18 to TRBJ1-6; D unclear. Trimming took 2 bases from V and 5 from J, leaving 7 bases between them. This CDR3 is built from 14 residues. From germline, CDR1 is KGHSH and CDR2 LQKENI. This CDR3 is CASSPTADNSPLHF. The CDR3, as DNA: TGTGCCAGCTCACCAACAGCAGATAATTCACCCCTCCACTTT. Drawing the rest from reference TRBV18 and TRBJ1-6, the complete variable domain is NAGVMQNPRHLVRRRGQEARLRCSPMKGHSHVYWYRQLPEEGLKFMVYLQKENIIDESGMPKERFSAEFPKEGPSILRIQQVVRGDSAAYFCASSPTADNSPLHFGNGTRLTVT.

This clonotype was counted ten times or more. This chain uses TRBV29-1 with TRBJ2-3, with 11 bases lining up with TRBD2. The CDR3 runs 14 residues. Germline values: CDR1 SQVTM, CDR2 ANQGSEA. Unmatched junction bases numbered 7, after V lost 7 bases and J lost 4 bases. The CDR3 loop reads CSGAVAGGSDTQYF. CDR3 DNA sequence: TGCAGCGGGGCTGTAGCGGGGGGGTCAGATACGCAGTATTTT.

This sequence joins TRBV12-3 or TRBV12-4 and TRBJ1-4, with 7 nucleotides matching TRBD1. CDR3 length equals 15 residues. The V and J ends lost 3 bases and 6 bases, in that order; junction bases with no gene match: 7. The CDR3 nucleotides are TGTGCCAGCAGTTTCCAGGGGGTCGAATATGAAAAACTGTTTTTT. Residues: CASSFQGVEYEKLFF.

This clonotype occurred many times. CDR3 region: CSARDFRQDTYEQYF. CDR3 DNA: TGCAGTGCTAGAGATTTCCGACAGGATACCTACGAGCAGTACTTC. This chain joins TRBV20-1 and TRBJ2-7, with a possible D match to TRBD1 (6 bases). CDR1 and CDR2 (germline): DFQATT, SNEGSKA (reference sequence). CDR3 length: 15 residues. The germline V and J ends were trimmed by 0 bases and 2 bases, with 14 bases remaining between them.

A few counts support this clonotype. V gene TRBV7-2 combines with J gene TRBJ2-1; D could derive from TRBD1 or TRBD2 (5 bases each). Germline V gene lookup returns CDR1 SGHTA and CDR2 FQGNSA. CDR3 length: 15 residues. The V end lost 5 bases, the J end lost 2 bases, and 13 bases lay between the germline ends. CDR3 sequence: CASSIRGLAYNEQFF. In nucleotides, the CDR3 is TGTGCCAGCAGCATCCGGGGCTTGGCCTACAATGAGCAGTTCTTC.

This clonotype was seen only a few times. The chain's CDR3 is CASSSPDRAPTNEKLFF. Written as DNA, the CDR3 is TGTGCCAGCAGCTCCCCGGACAGGGCTCCAACTAATGAAAAACTGTTTTTT. This rearrangement joins TRBV7-2 to TRBJ1-4; TRBD1 matches at 8 bases. CDR1 and CDR2 (germline): SGHTA, FQGNSA. Trimming took 4 bases from V and 0 from J; bases not matched to a gene: 7. The CDR3 has 17 amino acids. Combining the CDR3 with reference TRBV7-2 and TRBJ1-4 gives the whole variable domain GAGVSQSPSNKVTEKGKDVELRCDPISGHTALYWYRQSLGQGLEFLIYFQGNSAPDKSGLPSDRFSAERTGGSVSTLTIQRTQQEDSAVYLCASSSPDRAPTNEKLFFGSGTQLSVL.

This clonotype occurred a few times. The chain recombines TRBV6-5 with TRBJ1-1; 9 bases fit TRBD1. Per germline, CDR1 MNHEY and CDR2 SVGAGI. The CDR3 sequence is 13 residues long. V shed 8 bases and J 6 bases; nucleotides not matched to a gene: 7. CDR3 protein: CASANGQGSEAFF. For the CDR3, the DNA is TGTGCCAGCGCCAATGGACAGGGGTCTGAAGCTTTCTTT.

The table lists this clonotype with many counts. This chain joins TRBV5-1 and TRBJ2-3; possibly TRBD1 or TRBD2 for D (5 bases each). The CDR3 has 14 residues. Trimming stripped 3 bases from V and 6 bases from J, with 14 bases between. CDR1 is SGHRS and CDR2 is YFSETQ in the germline V gene. CDR3 DNA sequence: TGCGCCAGCAGCTGGCAGGGACCCGAGGATACGCAGTATTTT. Translated, it gives CASSWQGPEDTQYF.

As concerns this clonotype: One end of the junction does not line up with germline, which may come from a read error. The chain combines TRBV7-2 with TRBJ2-3; D unclear. The CDR3 runs to 14 residues. Germline V gives CDR1 SGHTA, CDR2 FQGNSA. For the CDR3, the DNA is TGTGCCATCAGCCCCGGAGCGAGCACAGATACGCAGTATTTT. It translates to CAISPGASTDTQYF.

The V call is TRBV29-1, the J call TRBJ1-2; 9 nucleotides match TRBD1. V lost 4 bases to trimming and J lost 4 bases; unmatched junction nucleotides: 7. The CDR3 is made up of 14 amino acids. The germline V gene has CDR1 SQVTM and CDR2 ANQGSEA. The CDR3 DNA is TGCAGCGTTGCGGGGGACAGGGAACCCTATGGCTACACCTTC. Encoded protein: CSVAGDREPYGYTF.

The J gene is TRBJ1-2, the V gene TRBV12-3 or TRBV12-4; unclear D gene. Trimming pared 5 bases from V and 8 bases from J, leaving 18 bases between. CDR3 length: 14 amino acids. CDR3 loop: CASSPWQRRRGYTF. CDR3 sequence (DNA): TGTGCCAGCAGTCCCTGGCAGCGGCGTAGGGGCTACACCTTC.